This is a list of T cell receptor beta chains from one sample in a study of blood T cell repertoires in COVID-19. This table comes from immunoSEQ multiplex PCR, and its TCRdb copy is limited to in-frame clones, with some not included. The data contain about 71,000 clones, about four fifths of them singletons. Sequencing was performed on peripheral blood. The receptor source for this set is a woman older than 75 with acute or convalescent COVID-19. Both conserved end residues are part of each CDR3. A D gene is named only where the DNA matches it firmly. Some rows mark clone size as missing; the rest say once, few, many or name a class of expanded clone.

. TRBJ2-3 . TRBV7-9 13 TGTGCCAGAGCGGGCGTGTCGGCAGATACGCAGTATTTT CARAGVSADTQYF
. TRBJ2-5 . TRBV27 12 TGTGCCAGCAAGGCAGGTGGAAAGACCCAGTACTTC CASKAGGKTQYF
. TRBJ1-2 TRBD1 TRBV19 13 TGTGCCACCCGGACAGGGGGTCCCTATGGCTACACCTTC CATRTGGPYGYTF
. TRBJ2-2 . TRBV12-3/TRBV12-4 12 TGTGCCAGCAGTTTATTCGTCGGGGAGCTGTTTTTT CASSLFVGELFF
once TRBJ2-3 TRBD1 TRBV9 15 TGTGCCAGCAGCGTAGGAGACAGGGATCCAGATACGCAGTATTTT CASSVGDRDPDTQYF
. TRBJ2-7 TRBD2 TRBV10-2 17 TGCGCCAGCAGTGAGTCGCTAGGACTAGCGGGATTTTACGAGCAGTACTTC CASSESLGLAGFYEQYF
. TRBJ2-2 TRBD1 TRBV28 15 TGTGCCAGCAGTCGTAATACAGGGGCCATCGGGGAGCTGTTTTTT CASSRNTGAIGELFF
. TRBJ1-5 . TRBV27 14 TGTGCCAGCAACTTCAAGCCCTCCAATCAGCCCCAGCATTTT CASNFKPSNQPQHF
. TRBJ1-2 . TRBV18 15 TGTGCCAGCTCACCAGTCGAGACAGCCCCCTATGGCTACACCTTC CASSPVETAPYGYTF
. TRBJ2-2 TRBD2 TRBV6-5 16 TGTGCCAGCAGTTACTGGCTAGCGGGAGTTGCCGGGGAGCTGTTTTTT CASSYWLAGVAGELFF
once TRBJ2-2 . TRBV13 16 TGTGCCAGCAGCTTAGATTTGGGAGGGGGCACCGGGGAGCTGTTTTTT CASSLDLGGGTGELFF